What follows are 8 T cell receptor beta chains derived from one specimen sequenced in a study of blood T cell repertoires in COVID-19. Libraries were prepared by immunoSEQ multiplex PCR; TCRdb keeps only in-frame clonotypes and omits some of them. The table records around 200,000 clones, 88% of them present only once. Input material: peripheral blood. Receptors originate from a man aged 35-49 years with acute or convalescent COVID-19.

The sample holds a few counts of this clone. This chain joins TRBV6-6 and TRBJ1-1; weak D call: TRBD1 (5 bases). This CDR3 has 15 amino acids. Germline assignment: CDR1 MNHNY and CDR2 SVGAGI (reference sequence). The V end lost 6 bases, the J end lost 4 bases, and 18 bases lay between the germline ends. In DNA form, the CDR3 reads TGTGCCAGCAGGGACCAGGGCGCGACGGGCACTGAAGCTTTCTTT. Encoded protein: CASRDQGATGTEAFF.

This clone was seen just once. V gene TRBV4-1 combines with J gene TRBJ2-3; 13 bases align to TRBD2. From germline, CDR1 is MGHRA and CDR2 YSYEKL. The CDR3 has 17 residues. The J segment lost 3 bases and the V segment lost 4 bases, leaving 7 bases of the junction unmatched. The chain's CDR3 is CASSRGLLAGGTDTQYF. CDR3 bases: TGCGCCAGCAGCCGCGGACTACTAGCGGGAGGGACAGATACGCAGTATTTT.

The chain has TRBV27 and TRBJ1-2, with no clear D. V was cut by 3 bases and J by 5 bases, with 10 bases left in between. The germline V gene encodes CDR1 MNHEY and CDR2 SMNVEV (reference sequence). The CDR3 extends over 13 amino acids. The CDR3 region is CASSFQSQYGYTF. DNA for the CDR3: TGTGCCAGCAGTTTTCAGTCTCAATATGGCTACACCTTC.

This clone was seen ten or more times. This chain connects TRBV5-1 to TRBJ2-7, with 9 positions matching TRBD1. The trim removed 1 base at V and 7 bases at J, leaving 9 bases unmatched. Germline V CDR1 and CDR2: SGHRS, YFSETQ. The CDR3 runs 15 residues. CDR3 protein: CASSLYPGQGAEQYF. The CDR3 nucleotides are TGCGCCAGCAGCTTGTACCCGGGACAGGGAGCGGAGCAGTACTTC.

The rearrangement joins TRBV25-1 to TRBJ2-1, with D tentatively TRBD1 (5 bases). With 5 bases removed from V and 8 bases from J, the gap between germline ends came to 10 bases. Germline assignment: CDR1 MGHDK and CDR2 SYGVNS. This CDR3 contains 12 residues. In DNA, the CDR3 is TGTGCCAGCAGTCCCCAGGGCTATGAGCAGTTCTTC. Translation: CASSPQGYEQFF.

This rearrangement joins TRBV19 to TRBJ1-1; D is perhaps TRBD1 (5 bases). Germline-derived CDR1 and CDR2 are LNHDA and SQIVND (reference sequence). There are 14 residues in the CDR3. Trimming shortened V by 1 base and J by 8 bases, and 14 bases separated the two germline ends. CDR3 region: CASSIASTAREAFF. The CDR3, as DNA: TGTGCCAGTAGTATAGCTTCGACAGCTAGGGAAGCTTTCTTT. Full variable domain (remainder filled in from reference TRBV19 and TRBJ1-1): DGGITQSPKYLFRKEGQNVTLSCEQNLNHDAMYWYRQDPGQGLRLIYYSQIVNDFQKGDIAEGYSVSREKKESFPLTVTSAQKNPTAFYLCASSIASTAREAFFGQGTRLTVV.

The chain recombines TRBV28 with TRBJ1-1, with D hard to call. The germline CDR1 and CDR2 sequences are MDHEN and SYDVKM. Trimming cost V 7 bases and J 5 bases, with 14 bases left between them. CDR3 length: 13 amino acids. This chain's CDR3 is CASISEGRTEAFF. In DNA form, the CDR3 reads TGTGCCAGCATCTCGGAGGGTAGGACTGAAGCTTTCTTT.

CDR3 sequence (DNA): TGTGCCAGCAGTGAGATGGGACAGGGGAGGACTGAAGCTTTCTTT. This encodes CASSEMGQGRTEAFF. The chain combines TRBV25-1 with TRBJ1-1, with 10 positions matching TRBD1. The CDR3 sequence is 15 residues long. The germline V gene has CDR1 MGHDK and CDR2 SYGVNS. V lost 3 bases, J lost 5 bases, and 6 bases stayed unmatched.